The following is a TCR beta chain sequence with its context. Its antigen is as yet unknown. A read error may be the cause here, since a much bigger clone is one base away. The sorted Tregs were CD4+CD25+CD127-/low cells. The CDR3 is made up of 16 amino acids. Germline assignment: CDR1 SGDLS and CDR2 YYNGEE. TCRdb re-called the 5' RACE reads with MiXCR, one entry per CDR3 protein. The table includes some 30,000 distinct CDR3 sequences, more than 20% detected once. General observations from the study: The TCR gene usage of tumor memory CD4+ T cells clustered together with blood and lymph node memory CD4+ cells and with lymph node naive CD4+ cells. Tumor Treg TCRs overlapped most with tumor naive CD4+ cells. Whole repertoires were not studied in the larger cohort, only one V-J beta rearrangement.

The receptor's source is a female donor with breast cancer. The specimen was tumor-infiltrating Tregs sorted from the breast tumor. The J gene is TRBJ2-4, the V gene TRBV9; D is possibly TRBD1 or TRBD2 (6 bases each). The CDR3, as DNA: TGTGCCAGCAGCGCAAGGACTGTGGGGGGCAAAAACAATCAGTACTTC. Translation gives CASSARTVGGKNNQYF.